The 31 T cell receptor beta chains below come from one sample, sequenced in a study of blood T cells in healthy people across ages (dated by TCRdb to between 2014 and 2017). Libraries were constructed by 5' RACE. Instrument on record: Illumina HiSeq 2500. A second roughly 7 to 11 cycle PCR used a sample-barcoded 5' primer and a J-beta primer mix. TCRdb trimmed public reads at Q25 via fastp, called clones via MiXCR and kept in-frame beta chains. Every entry covers one CDR3 protein and lists the most common genes and DNA from its rows. Across this sample there are more than 650,000 distinct CDR3 sequences, with roughly 25% seen only once. Around 3% of the sample is taken by the ten largest. The same data also went into a second study, on T cells of mothers and their children.

What was sequenced was blood. These receptors were taken from a boy aged 5-17 years in good health.

The chain uses TRBV28 and TRBJ2-5, with TRBD2 matching over 8 bases. The CDR3 has 15 amino acids. Trimming at V came to 4 bases and at J to 5 bases, leaving 9 bases not matched to a gene. Germline assignment: CDR1 MDHEN and CDR2 SYDVKM. Here the CDR3 reads CASSSSAGAGETQYF. The DNA of the CDR3 is TGTGCCAGCAGTTCCTCAGCGGGGGCCGGGGAGACCCAGTACTTC. The variable domain in full, with the rest retrieved from reference TRBV28 and TRBJ2-5, is DVKVTQSSRYLVKRTGEKVFLECVQDMDHENMFWYRQDPGLGLRLIYFSYDVKMKEKGDIPEGYSVSREKKERFSLILESASTNQTSMYLCASSSSAGAGETQYFGPGTRLLVL.

This chain's CDR3 is CASSGSGQPYNEQFF. The CDR3 DNA is TGTGCCAGCAGCGGCAGTGGTCAACCCTACAATGAGCAGTTCTTC. The V call is TRBV7-9, the J call TRBJ2-1; D call uncertain. Trimming took off 5 bases at V and 2 bases at J, with 13 bases between the two ends. This CDR3 region has 15 residues. CDR1 and CDR2 from the germline V gene are SEHNR and FQNEAQ (reference sequence).

The J gene is TRBJ2-5, the V gene TRBV11-2; D call uncertain. The tail of the sequence fits TRBJ2-1 better, so the J call may be wrong. The CDR3 consists of 15 residues. Per germline, CDR1 SGHAT and CDR2 FQNNGV. The CDR3, as DNA: TGTGCCAGCAGCTTAGTTCGCAGTTTCTACAATGAGCAGTTCTTC. Translated, it gives CASSLVRSFYNEQFF.

The table lists this clonotype with a few counts. The chain carries TRBV20-1 and TRBJ2-7; possible D gene TRBD1, 6 bases. The CDR3 consists of 14 residues. CDR1 is DFQATT and CDR2 is SNEGSKA in the germline V gene (reference sequence). The V end lost 6 bases, the J end lost 3 bases, and 18 bases lay between the germline ends. As DNA, the CDR3 is TGCAGTGCCTCGCCCCGGGACACCCTCTACGAGCAGTACTTC. This codes for CSASPRDTLYEQYF.

The count of this clonotype is one. The chain combines TRBV20-1 with TRBJ2-1; no clear D gene. The germline V and J ends were trimmed by 7 bases and 0 bases, with 7 bases remaining between them. The CDR3 loop spans 12 amino acids. Germline V gene lookup returns CDR1 DFQATT and CDR2 SNEGSKA (reference sequence). Here the CDR3 reads CSVVGSYNEQFF. DNA of the CDR3: TGCAGTGTGGTAGGCTCCTACAATGAGCAGTTCTTC.

In its sample, this clonotype was seen a few times. The V gene is TRBV2, the J gene TRBJ2-5; TRBD1 or TRBD2 may be the D gene (6 bases each). V was pared by 6 bases and J by 4 bases, with 12 bases between. This CDR3 is built from 13 residues. CDR1 is SNHLY, CDR2 FYNNEI, per germline. CDR3 bases: TGTGCCAGCAGGTCACGGGGGCGAGAGACCCAGTACTTC. Encoded protein: CASRSRGRETQYF.

The chain has TRBV24-1 and TRBJ2-3; 11 nucleotides agree with TRBD2. CDR1 and CDR2 (germline): KGHDR, SFDVKD. The V segment lost 3 bases and the J segment 6 bases; nucleotides outside the gene matches: 4. The CDR3 covers 15 residues. CDR3 bases: TGTGCCACCAGTGATGCTAGCGGGGGGTCGGATACGCAGTATTTT. Translation gives CATSDASGGSDTQYF.

The J gene is TRBJ2-4, the V gene TRBV15; D possibly corresponds to TRBD2 (6 bases). The V end was cut by 1 base, the J end by 1 base, with 11 bases between. From germline, CDR1 is LNHNV and CDR2 YYDKDF (reference sequence). The CDR3 extends over 16 amino acids. This CDR3 reads CATSRAGGMAKNIQYF. The CDR3 nucleotides read TGTGCCACCAGCAGAGCCGGGGGAATGGCCAAAAACATTCAGTACTTC.

This chain links TRBV5-1 with TRBJ2-7; 8 nucleotides match TRBD1. V lost 4 bases to trimming and J lost 0 bases; unmatched junction nucleotides: 12. The CDR3 sequence is 17 residues long. Per the germline V gene, CDR1 is SGHRS and CDR2 is YFSETQ. The CDR3 DNA sequence: TGCGCCAGCAGCGGAGGTAGGGGGACAGGTTACTCCTACGAGCAGTACTTC. It specifies CASSGGRGTGYSYEQYF.

The rearrangement links TRBV4-2 to TRBJ1-2, with 9 bases identical to TRBD1. Unmatched junction bases numbered 11, after V lost 5 bases and J lost 4 bases. CDR3 size: 16 residues. Germline V CDR1 and CDR2: LGHNA, YNFKEQ. The CDR3 reads CASSSSLTGGSYGYTF. The CDR3 nucleotides read TGTGCCAGCAGCTCTTCCCTCACAGGGGGCAGCTATGGCTACACCTTC.

The rearrangement links TRBV19 to TRBJ2-5; perhaps TRBD1 as D (5 bases). The DNA end is a closer match to TRBJ2-7, so the J assignment may be wrong. CDR3 length: 18 amino acids. Germline V lookup: CDR1 LNHDA, CDR2 SQIVND (reference sequence). The CDR3 coding sequence is TGTGCCAGTAGGGGGCCGAAGGACCACGGCTTTTACTCCTACGAGCAGTACTTC. Translating it yields CASRGPKDHGFYSYEQYF.

This clonotype was recorded a few times. The chain recombines TRBV7-9 with TRBJ2-1; D is perhaps TRBD1 or TRBD2 (5 bases each). V lost 3 bases, J lost 9 bases, and 24 bases lay in between. Germline loops: CDR1 SEHNR, CDR2 FQNEAQ (reference sequence). This CDR3 spans 17 amino acids. The CDR3 is CASSFRGLQRGHSEQFF. As DNA, the CDR3 is TGTGCCAGCAGCTTCCGGGGCCTTCAAAGGGGCCATAGTGAGCAGTTCTTC.

This clonotype appeared a few times. The chain links TRBV27 to TRBJ2-5; D gene uncertain. The DNA matches TRBJ2-7 better at its end, which makes the J call doubtful. The germline gives CDR1 MNHEY, CDR2 SMNVEV (reference sequence). This CDR3 is built from 13 residues. The CDR3 coding sequence is TGTGCCAGCAGTTTTGCGACCGAATACGAGCAGTACTTC. This gives the protein CASSFATEYEQYF.

This clonotype was seen a handful of times. The J gene is TRBJ2-5, the V gene TRBV12-3 or TRBV12-4; TRBD2 agrees at 8 bases. J gave up 5 bases and V 8 bases, and 13 bases lay outside the gene matches. The CDR3 totals 15 residues. CDR3 in amino acids: CASSSRGGVFETQYF. CDR3 nucleotides: TGTGCCAGCTCCAGCCGGGGGGGGGTTTTTGAGACCCAGTACTTC.

This clonotype showed up just once. This chain joins TRBV5-5 and TRBJ2-3, with a weak D call TRBD2 (6 bases). The germline V and J ends were trimmed by 3 bases and 7 bases, with 27 bases remaining between them. This CDR3 is 18 amino acids long. Germline CDR1 is SGHKS and CDR2 is YYEKEE (reference sequence). The CDR3 bases are TGTGCCAGCAGCTGGTTCCCGGGAGACGCAACGGGGCCATATACGCAGTATTTT. The encoded protein is CASSWFPGDATGPYTQYF.

V and J are TRBV25-1 and TRBJ2-1; 12 bases match TRBD2. The CDR3 totals 19 residues. V lost 2 bases, J lost 0 bases, and 8 bases stayed unmatched. Germline CDR1 is MGHDK and CDR2 is SYGVNS. The CDR3 loop reads CASSELSSGGGSSYNEQFF. In nucleotides, the CDR3 is TGTGCCAGCAGTGAACTTTCTAGCGGGGGGGGGAGCTCCTACAATGAGCAGTTCTTC.

This rearrangement joins TRBV20-1 to TRBJ2-5; 8 positions agree with TRBD2. V was clipped by 2 bases and J by 5 bases; unmatched bases: 4. The CDR3 extends over 13 amino acids. Germline V gene sequence: CDR1 DFQATT, CDR2 SNEGSKA (reference sequence). CDR3 region: CSARWGGGETQYF. In nucleotides, the CDR3 is TGCAGTGCTAGATGGGGCGGGGGGGAGACCCAGTACTTC.

The sample holds a few counts of this clonotype. The chain is built from TRBV11-2 and TRBJ2-1; D gene unclear. Germline-derived CDR1 and CDR2 are SGHAT and FQNNGV. The CDR3 runs to 14 residues. V was pared by 3 bases and J by 8 bases, with 14 bases between. The CDR3 here is CASSLYRLLDEQFF. CDR3 bases: TGTGCCAGCAGCTTGTACCGCCTGTTGGATGAGCAGTTCTTC. Filled out from reference TRBV11-2 and TRBJ2-1, the complete variable domain reads EAGVAQSPRYKIIEKRQSVAFWCNPISGHATLYWYQQILGQGPKLLIQFQNNGVVDDSQLPKDRFSAERLKGVDSTLKIQPAKLEDSAVYLCASSLYRLLDEQFFGPGTRLTVL.

The chain joins TRBV11-2 to TRBJ2-5; 7 bases match TRBD2. There are 17 residues in the CDR3. Germline V lookup: CDR1 SGHAT, CDR2 FQNNGV. The ends lost 1 base at V and 1 base at J; junction bases unmatched: 9. DNA for the CDR3: TGTGCCAGCAGCTTAGGCAGCGGGGCAGGCCCCCAAGAGACCCAGTACTTC. This gives the protein CASSLGSGAGPQETQYF.

The J gene is TRBJ1-1, the V gene TRBV29-1, with 8 bases matching TRBD1. Germline CDR1 reads SQVTM; CDR2 reads ANQGSEA. The CDR3 is made up of 13 amino acids. V was pared by 6 bases and J by 6 bases, with 9 bases of the junction left unmatched. The CDR3 protein is CSVQQGGRPEAFF. CDR3 nucleotide sequence: TGCAGCGTCCAACAGGGGGGTAGGCCTGAAGCTTTCTTT. Full variable domain (rest looked up from reference TRBV29-1 and TRBJ1-1): SAVISQKPSRDICQRGTSLTIQCQVDSQVTMMFWYRQQPGQSLTLIATANQGSEATYESGFVIDKFPISRPNLTFSTLTVSNMSPEDSSIYLCSVQQGGRPEAFFGQGTRLTVV.

V usage is TRBV20-1 and J usage is TRBJ2-1; possibly TRBD1 for D (6 bases). The DNA matches TRBJ2-7 better at its end, which makes the J call doubtful. The CDR3 is made up of 15 amino acids. Per the germline V gene, CDR1 is DFQATT and CDR2 is SNEGSKA (reference sequence). The CDR3 nucleotides are TGCAGTGCTGACAAATCTGGGCAGGGGTTAGGCGAGCAGTACTTC. It translates to CSADKSGQGLGEQYF.

In its sample, this clonotype was seen a few times. V and J are TRBV6-7 and TRBJ1-1; the D is unclear. TRBV6-7 is recorded as an ORF, its role being uncertain. Trimming removed 0 bases at V and 0 bases at J, with 14 bases between. The CDR3 has 17 residues. The CDR3 nucleotides read TGTGCCAGCAGTTACTCAGGATGTGGCGAAATGAACACTGAAGCTTTCTTT. It is translated as CASSYSGCGEMNTEAFF.

The genes are TRBV14 and TRBJ2-1, with D perhaps TRBD1 or TRBD2 (5 bases each). V lost 4 bases and J 5 bases, leaving 12 bases between the germline ends. Germline V CDR1 and CDR2: SGHDN, FVKESK. The CDR3 sequence is 14 residues long. CDR3 DNA: TGTGCCAGCAGCCCTGGGGACCTCCACAATGAGCAGTTCTTC. This gives the protein CASSPGDLHNEQFF. The full variable domain, rest sourced from reference TRBV14 and TRBJ2-1, is EAGVTQFPSHSVIEKGQTVTLRCDPISGHDNLYWYRRVMGKEIKFLLHFVKESKQDESGMPNNRFLAERTGGTYSTLKVQPAELEDSGVYFCASSPGDLHNEQFFGPGTRLTVL.

The genes are TRBV12-3 or TRBV12-4 and TRBJ2-3, with D possibly TRBD2 on 6 matching bases. The CDR3 spans 13 residues. V shed 8 bases and J shed 5 bases, with 14 bases lying between them. The CDR3 loop reads CASAPSAEDTQYF. The CDR3 DNA sequence: TGTGCCAGCGCCCCTAGCGCGGAAGATACGCAGTATTTT.

This clonotype was counted between two and nine times. The V gene is TRBV12-3 or TRBV12-4, the J gene TRBJ2-5; D is perhaps TRBD1 (5 bases). V gave up 3 bases and J gave up 5 bases, with 10 bases separating them. CDR3 length: 13 residues. The CDR3 sequence: CASSFPGPETQYF. The CDR3 nucleotides are TGTGCCAGCAGTTTCCCAGGGCCGGAGACCCAGTACTTC.

The V gene is TRBV28, the J gene TRBJ2-4, with 7 bases identical to TRBD1. Germline assignment: CDR1 MDHEN and CDR2 SYDVKM. The CDR3 is 13 amino acids. The J segment lost 7 bases and the V segment lost 2 bases, leaving 2 bases of the junction unmatched. CDR3 residues: CASSLTGANIQYF. The CDR3 DNA sequence: TGTGCCAGCAGTTTAACAGGGGCGAACATTCAGTACTTC.

This clonotype was picked up many times. The CDR3 DNA reads TGTGCCAGCAGCTTACCCTTAAGACTAGCGGAAGAGACCCAGTACTTC. Its protein product is CASSLPLRLAEETQYF. The V gene is TRBV7-2, the J gene TRBJ2-5; 9 bases line up with TRBD2. CDR1 is SGHTA, CDR2 FQGNSA, per germline. The CDR3 spans 16 residues. V gave up 2 bases and J gave up 3 bases; unmatched junction bases: 7.

This clonotype was detected a few times. The chain joins TRBV7-6 to TRBJ2-1; 7 nucleotides match TRBD1. Germline lookup yields CDR1 SGHVS and CDR2 FNYEAQ. Trimming took 8 bases from V and 1 from J; bases not matched to a gene: 5. CDR3 length: 14 amino acids. CDR3 coding DNA: TGTGCCAGCCGAGGGGGCGGGTCCTACAATGAGCAGTTCTTC. It is translated as CASRGGGSYNEQFF.

The J gene is TRBJ2-3, the V gene TRBV28, with 14 nucleotides matching TRBD2. Germline V CDR1 and CDR2: MDHEN, SYDVKM. This CDR3 is built from 20 residues. Trimming took 5 bases from V and 1 from J; bases not matched to a gene: 14. This chain's CDR3 is CASSVGLAGARRTGTDTQYF. The DNA of the CDR3 is TGTGCCAGCAGTGTGGGACTAGCGGGGGCCCGTAGGACCGGCACAGATACGCAGTATTTT.

V is TRBV18 and J is TRBJ2-3, with D tentatively TRBD1 (5 bases). V lost 2 bases and J lost 4, with 7 bases in between. From germline, CDR1 is KGHSH and CDR2 LQKENI. CDR3 size: 13 residues. The DNA of the CDR3 is TGTGCCAGCTCACCAGGGGCCGCAGATACGCAGTATTTT. This translates into CASSPGAADTQYF.

This rearrangement joins TRBV27 to TRBJ2-5; 7 positions match TRBD2. V lost 4 bases and J lost 5; bases outside the gene matches: 4. CDR3 length: 13 residues. Germline-derived CDR1 and CDR2 are MNHEY and SMNVEV (reference sequence). CDR3 nucleotides: TGTGCCAGCAGTTCCAACGGGGGGGAGACCCAGTACTTC. Its protein is CASSSNGGETQYF.